Presented here are 3 T cell receptor beta chains from one specimen sequenced in a study of PD-1 and CTLA-4 blockade in melanoma. Only in-frame clones appear in the TCRdb table, and some are missing; sequencing was by immunoSEQ multiplex PCR. The sample shows about 32,000 clones, about 85% of them seen only once. This sample comprised CD8+ T cells from peripheral blood, obtained from a patient given anti-PD-1 treatment. The origin of the receptors is a human donor with melanoma.

The chain has TRBV30 and TRBJ2-2, with 7 bases fitting TRBD1. V was clipped by 4 bases and J by 5 bases; unmatched bases: 10. The CDR3 has 15 amino acids. Germline CDR1 GTSNPN, CDR2 SVGIG (reference sequence). CDR3 in DNA: TGTGCCTGGAATGAGGGGACAGACGGAACCGGGGAGCTGTTTTTT. Translated, it gives CAWNEGTDGTGELFF. Combining the CDR3 with reference TRBV30 and TRBJ2-2 gives the whole variable domain SQTIHQWPATLVQPVGSPLSLECTVEGTSNPNLYWYRQAAGRGLQLLFYSVGIGQISSEVPQNLSASRPQDRQFILSSKKLLLSDSGFYLCAWNEGTDGTGELFFGEGSRLTVL.

The gene calls are TRBV5-5 and TRBJ2-7, with 11 bases aligning to TRBD1. The germline V gene encodes CDR1 SGHKS and CDR2 YYEKEE (reference sequence). The CDR3 covers 15 residues. V trimming: 2 bases; J trimming: 1 base; junction bases outside the gene matches: 2. The DNA for the CDR3 is TGTGCCAGCAGCTTCGGGACAGGGGGATCCTACGAGCAGTACTTC. Translation: CASSFGTGGSYEQYF.

A single count supports this clone. The chain couples TRBV6-5 to TRBJ2-5; 7 bases fit TRBD2. The germline CDR1 and CDR2 sequences are MNHEY and SVGAGI. The CDR3 has 13 amino acids. V lost 8 bases and J lost 1; bases outside the gene matches: 4. In nucleotides, the CDR3 is TGTGCCAGCTTGGGGGGGGGCCAAGAGACCCAGTACTTC. Translation: CASLGGGQETQYF.